In this sample, the clone carrying this TCR beta chain turned up a few times. These data originate in a study of cytomegalovirus exposure and HLA in healthy donors. In the study overall: The roughly 110 validation repertoires were reported in a later analysis to have been generated on the same platform as the roughly 700 first-cohort repertoires.

CDR1 is LGHNA, CDR2 YNFKEQ, per germline. J was trimmed by 5 bases and V by 1 base; bases with no gene match: 22. The CDR3 runs to 21 residues. Method: immunoSEQ multiplex PCR; TCRdb's copy keeps in-frame clones and lacks some. Of roughly 98,000 clones detected, about 90% appear once; the ten largest clones hold over 6%. Sequencing was performed on PBMCs. This TCR came from a man between 18 and 35 years old in good health and CMV-seropositive. The rearrangement joins TRBV4-2 to TRBJ2-5, with 10 bases that match TRBD2. DNA of the CDR3: TGTGCCAGCAGCCAAGTGGTGGGCAGCGGGGGGGTTTACGTTGAGGCGGAGACCCAGTACTTC. Translated, it gives CASSQVVGSGGVYVEAETQYF.